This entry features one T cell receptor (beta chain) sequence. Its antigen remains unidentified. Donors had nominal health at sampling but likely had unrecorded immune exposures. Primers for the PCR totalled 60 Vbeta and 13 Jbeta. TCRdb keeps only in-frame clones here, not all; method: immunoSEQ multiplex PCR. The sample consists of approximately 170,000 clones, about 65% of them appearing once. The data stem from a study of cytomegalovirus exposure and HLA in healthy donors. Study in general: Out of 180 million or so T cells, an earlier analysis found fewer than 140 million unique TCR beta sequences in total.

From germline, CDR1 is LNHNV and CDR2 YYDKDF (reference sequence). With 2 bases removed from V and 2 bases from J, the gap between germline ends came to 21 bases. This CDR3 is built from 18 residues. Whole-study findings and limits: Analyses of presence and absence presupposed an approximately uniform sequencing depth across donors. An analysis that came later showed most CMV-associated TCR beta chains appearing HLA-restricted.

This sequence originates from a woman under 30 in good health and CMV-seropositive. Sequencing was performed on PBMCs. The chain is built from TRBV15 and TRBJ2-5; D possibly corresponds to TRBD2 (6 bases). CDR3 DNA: TGTGCCACCAGCAGAAGTCCGCCGACTAGTGGTGGGCAAGAGACCCAGTACTTC. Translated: CATSRSPPTSGGQETQYF. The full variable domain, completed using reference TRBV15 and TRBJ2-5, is DAMVIQNPRYQVTQFGKPVTLSCSQTLNHNVMYWYQQKSSQAPKLLFHYYDKDFNNEADTPDNFQSRRPNTSFCFLDIRSPGLGDTAMYLCATSRSPPTSGGQETQYFGPGTRLLVL.